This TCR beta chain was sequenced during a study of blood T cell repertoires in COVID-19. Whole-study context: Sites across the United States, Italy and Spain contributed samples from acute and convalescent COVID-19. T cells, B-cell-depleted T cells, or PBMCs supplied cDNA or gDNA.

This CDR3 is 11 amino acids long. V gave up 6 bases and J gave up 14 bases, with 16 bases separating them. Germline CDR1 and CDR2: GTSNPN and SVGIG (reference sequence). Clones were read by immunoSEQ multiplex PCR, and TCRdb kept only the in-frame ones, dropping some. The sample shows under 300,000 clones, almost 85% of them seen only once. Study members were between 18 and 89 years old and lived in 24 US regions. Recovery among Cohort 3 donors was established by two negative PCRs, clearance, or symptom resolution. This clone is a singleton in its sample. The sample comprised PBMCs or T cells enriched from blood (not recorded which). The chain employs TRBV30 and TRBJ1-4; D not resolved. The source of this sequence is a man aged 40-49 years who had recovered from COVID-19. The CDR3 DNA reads TGTGCCTGCAGAGAGGAAGTAGGTCTGTTTTTT. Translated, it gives CACREEVGLFF. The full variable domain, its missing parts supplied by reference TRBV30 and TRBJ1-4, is SQTIHQWPATLVQPVGSPLSLECTVEGTSNPNLYWYRQAAGRGLQLLFYSVGIGQISSEVPQNLSASRPQDRQFILSSKKLLLSDSGFYLCACREEVGLFFGSGTQLSVL.